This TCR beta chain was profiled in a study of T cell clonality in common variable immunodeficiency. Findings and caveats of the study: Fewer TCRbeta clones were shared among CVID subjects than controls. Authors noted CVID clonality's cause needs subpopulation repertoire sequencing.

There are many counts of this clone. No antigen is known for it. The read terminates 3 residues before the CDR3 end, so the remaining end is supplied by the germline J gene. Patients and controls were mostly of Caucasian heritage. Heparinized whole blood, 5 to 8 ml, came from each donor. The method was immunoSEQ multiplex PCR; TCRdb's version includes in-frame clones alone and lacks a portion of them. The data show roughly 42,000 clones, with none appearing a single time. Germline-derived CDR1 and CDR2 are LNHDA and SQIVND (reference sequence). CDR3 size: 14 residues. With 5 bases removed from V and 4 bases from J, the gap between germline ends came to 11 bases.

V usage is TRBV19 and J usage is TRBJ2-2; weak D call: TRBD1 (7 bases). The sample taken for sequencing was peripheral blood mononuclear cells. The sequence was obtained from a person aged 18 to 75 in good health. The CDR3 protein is CASSWQGGTGELFF. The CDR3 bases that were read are TGTGCCAGTAGTTGGCAGGGGGGCACCGGGGAG.